Listed here are 10 T cell receptor beta chains from one sample, sequenced in a study of cytomegalovirus exposure and HLA in healthy donors. The PCR used 60 Vbeta and 13 Jbeta primers. Profiling relied on immunoSEQ multiplex PCR, and the TCRdb table lists in-frame clones only, not all of them. The repertoire includes around 200,000 clones, around 80% of them detected once, and more than 0.5% sits in the top ten. Sequencing was carried out using PBMCs. The source of these receptors is a middle-aged woman in good health and CMV-seronegative.

This sequence joins TRBV4-1 and TRBJ2-1; TRBD2 aligns across 11 bases. Germline CDR1 MGHRA, CDR2 YSYEKL. The junction had 8 bases not matched to a gene; V was cut back by 4 bases and J by 9 bases. The length of the CDR3 is 15 residues. The CDR3: CASSPDSGGVGEQFF. As DNA, the CDR3 is TGCGCCAGCAGCCCAGATAGCGGGGGGGTAGGTGAGCAGTTCTTC.

J is TRBJ1-5 and V is TRBV5-1; perhaps TRBD1 as D (6 bases). This CDR3 is 17 amino acids long. Germline assignment: CDR1 SGHRS and CDR2 YFSETQ. Trimming shortened V by 4 bases and J by 2 bases, and 19 bases separated the two germline ends. CDR3 DNA sequence: TGCGCCAGCAGCCCAGGCCCCGAGACAGGTCGCAATCAGCCCCAGCATTTT. This sequence encodes CASSPGPETGRNQPQHF.

Notes on this clone: Other DNA sequences of this sample code for an identical CDR3. CDR3: CASSSQGYEQYF. In nucleotides, the CDR3 is TGCGCCAGCAGCTCACAGGGGTACGAGCAGTACTTC. The genes are TRBV5-1 and TRBJ2-7; 7 bases are shared with TRBD1. After removal of 3 bases from V and 4 bases from J, the junction contained 1 base not matched to a gene. Per germline, CDR1 SGHRS and CDR2 YFSETQ. This CDR3 is built from 12 residues.

J is TRBJ1-2 and V is TRBV5-8; 8 nucleotides line up with TRBD1. The V gene's germline CDR1 is SGHTS and CDR2 YDEGEE. CDR3 size: 15 residues. V was pared by 2 bases and J by 4 bases, with 7 bases of the junction left unmatched. This CDR3 reads CASSLGQGMLYGYTF. CDR3 DNA sequence: TGTGCCAGCAGCTTAGGACAGGGAATGCTCTATGGCTACACCTTC.

This chain links TRBV7-8 with TRBJ1-3; 8 nucleotides match TRBD1. In germline, CDR1 is SGHVS, CDR2 FQNEAQ. The CDR3 has 18 amino acids. The V gene end was trimmed by 4 bases and the J gene end by 0 bases; junction bases not matched to a gene: 11. CDR3 nucleotides: TGTGCCAGCAGCTCAACTGCAGGGGGCCCCCGCTCTGGAAACACCATATATTTT. Its protein product is CASSSTAGGPRSGNTIYF.

V usage is TRBV7-2 and J usage is TRBJ1-5; maybe TRBD1 (5 bases). With 5 bases removed from V and 7 bases from J, the gap between germline ends came to 9 bases. This CDR3 has 12 amino acids. Germline lookup yields CDR1 SGHTA and CDR2 FQGNSA. Here the CDR3 DNA reads TGTGCCAGCAGCGCCACAGGACAGCCCCAGCATTTT. Translating it yields CASSATGQPQHF.

The J gene is TRBJ1-6, the V gene TRBV19, with 8 nucleotides matching TRBD1. Losses at the gene ends were 3 bases for V and 10 bases for J; bases not matched to a gene: 5. The CDR3 has 14 residues. Germline CDR1 and CDR2: LNHDA and SQIVND (reference sequence). The CDR3 DNA follows: TGTGCCAGTAGTATTGACAGGGGTTACTCACCCCTCCACTTT. It codes for CASSIDRGYSPLHF.

The chain carries TRBV2 and TRBJ2-3; tentative D call: TRBD2 (5 bases). The V end was cut by 10 bases, the J end by 4 bases, with 21 bases between. Germline lookup yields CDR1 SNHLY and CDR2 FYNNEI. The CDR3 has 15 amino acids. The CDR3 DNA sequence: TGTGCCATCTCCTCCTTTAATAGCGTGTCAGATACGCAGTATTTT. Its translation is CAISSFNSVSDTQYF.

This clone was seen once. This chain joins TRBV5-8 and TRBJ2-1; 7 bases align to TRBD1. CDR3 length equals 16 residues. The ends lost 0 bases at V and 2 bases at J; junction bases unmatched: 5. Germline V gives CDR1 SGHTS, CDR2 YDEGEE. This CDR3 reads CASSLEGASTYNEQFF. DNA of the CDR3: TGTGCCAGCAGCTTGGAGGGGGCCTCAACCTACAATGAGCAGTTCTTC. The whole variable domain, filled in from reference TRBV5-8 and TRBJ2-1, reads EAGVTQSPTHLIKTRGQQATLRCSPISGHTSVYWYQQALGLGLQFLLWYDEGEERNRGNFPPRFSGRQFPNYSSELNVNALELEDSALYLCASSLEGASTYNEQFFGPGTRLTVL.

The chain carries TRBV5-4 and TRBJ1-6; weak D call: TRBD1 (6 bases). V was clipped by 4 bases and J by 9 bases, with 11 bases between them. The CDR3 contains 13 residues. Germline V CDR1 and CDR2: SGHNT, YYREEE (reference sequence). The DNA for the CDR3 is TGTGCCAGCAGCCTAAGGGGGAGTTCACCCCTCCACTTT. This translates into CASSLRGSSPLHF.